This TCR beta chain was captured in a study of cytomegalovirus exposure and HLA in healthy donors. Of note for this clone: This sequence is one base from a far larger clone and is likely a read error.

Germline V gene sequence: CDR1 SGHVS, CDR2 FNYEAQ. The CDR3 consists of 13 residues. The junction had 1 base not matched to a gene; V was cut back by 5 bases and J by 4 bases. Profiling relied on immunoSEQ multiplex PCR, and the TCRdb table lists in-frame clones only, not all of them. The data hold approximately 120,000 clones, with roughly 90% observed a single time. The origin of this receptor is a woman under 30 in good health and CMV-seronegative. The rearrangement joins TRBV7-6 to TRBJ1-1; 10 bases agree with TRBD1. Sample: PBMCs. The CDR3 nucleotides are TGTGCCAGCAGCCGGGACAGGGGCACTGAAGCTTTCTTT. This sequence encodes CASSRDRGTEAFF.